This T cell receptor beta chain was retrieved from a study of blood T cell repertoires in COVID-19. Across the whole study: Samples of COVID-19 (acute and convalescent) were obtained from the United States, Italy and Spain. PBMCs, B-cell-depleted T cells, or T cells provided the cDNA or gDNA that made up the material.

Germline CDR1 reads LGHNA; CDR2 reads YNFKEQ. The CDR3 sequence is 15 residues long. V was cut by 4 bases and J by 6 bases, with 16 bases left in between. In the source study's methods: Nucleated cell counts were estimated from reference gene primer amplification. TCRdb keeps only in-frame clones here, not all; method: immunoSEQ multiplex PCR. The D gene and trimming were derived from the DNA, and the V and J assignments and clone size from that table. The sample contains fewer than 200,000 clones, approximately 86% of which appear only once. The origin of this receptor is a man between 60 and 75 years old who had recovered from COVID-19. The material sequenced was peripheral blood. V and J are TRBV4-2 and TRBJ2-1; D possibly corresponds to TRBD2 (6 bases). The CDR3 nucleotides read TGTGCCAGCAGCCCGGGACTCCCAGTGGCCAATGAGCAGTTCTTC. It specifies CASSPGLPVANEQFF.